This T cell receptor (beta chain) originates from a study of blood T cells in healthy people across ages. Deletions cut 1 base from V and 0 bases from J, with 8 bases between. The CDR3 runs 15 residues. Germline V gene lookup returns CDR1 LGHNA and CDR2 YNFKEQ. A sample-barcoded 5' primer and a J-beta primer mix were used in a second PCR of about 7 to 12 cycles. Every cDNA molecule carried a tag from a template-switch adaptor bearing 12 random nucleotides. TCRdb re-derived calls from the 5' RACE reads in MiXCR, one entry per CDR3 protein. The sample yields about 1 million distinct CDR3 sequences, less than 50% seen once.

The sequence was obtained from a woman aged 55-70 years in good health. Source material: blood. The gene calls are TRBV4-2 and TRBJ2-3; D may be TRBD2 (6 bases). The CDR3 DNA sequence: TGTGCCAGCAGCCAAGGGAGCGGGAGCACAGATACGCAGTATTTT. Translating gives CASSQGSGSTDTQYF.